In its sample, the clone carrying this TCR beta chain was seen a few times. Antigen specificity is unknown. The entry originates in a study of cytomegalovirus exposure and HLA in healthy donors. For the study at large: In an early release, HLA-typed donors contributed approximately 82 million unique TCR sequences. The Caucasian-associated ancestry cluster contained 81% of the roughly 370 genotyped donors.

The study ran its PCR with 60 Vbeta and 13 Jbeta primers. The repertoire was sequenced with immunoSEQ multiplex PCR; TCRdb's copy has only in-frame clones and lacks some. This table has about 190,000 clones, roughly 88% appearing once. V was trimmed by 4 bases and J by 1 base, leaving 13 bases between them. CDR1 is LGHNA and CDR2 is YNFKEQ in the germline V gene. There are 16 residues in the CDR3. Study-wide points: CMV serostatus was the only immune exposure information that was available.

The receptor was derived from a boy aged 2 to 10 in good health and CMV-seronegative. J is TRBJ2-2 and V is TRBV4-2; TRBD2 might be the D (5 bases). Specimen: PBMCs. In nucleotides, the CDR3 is TGTGCCAGCAGCCGGACTCAAGAAGGGAACACCGGGGAGCTGTTTTTT. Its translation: CASSRTQEGNTGELFF.